Below, one T cell receptor beta chain is given with its context. This sample stems from a study of chemoradiotherapy in HPV16-positive cancers. TCRdb's copy holds only in-frame clones and misses some; the assay was immunoSEQ multiplex PCR. This sample has 29,000 or so clones, with about 94% found just once. The length of the CDR3 is 15 residues. The germline V gene has CDR1 MDHEN and CDR2 SYDVKM. After removal of 8 bases from V and 4 bases from J, the junction contained 8 bases not matched to a gene. The chain links TRBV28 to TRBJ2-5, with 12 nucleotides matching TRBD2. The receptor was isolated from a human donor with HPV-associated anogenital cancer. The starting material was blood, obtained from a patient who underwent chemoradiotherapy. The CDR3 loop is CASGRLAGEGETQYF. Written as DNA, the CDR3 is TGTGCCAGCGGAAGACTAGCGGGAGAGGGAGAGACCCAGTACTTC.